This TCR beta chain originates from a study of CD8 T cells in ankylosing spondylitis. Whole-study findings and limits: With a CD8+ phenotype, disease-linked clones were relatively rare in peripheral blood. Earlier authors reported some of these motif variants in reactive arthritis synovial fluid and blood. Reportedly, matched ankylosing spondylitis synovial fluid was significantly enriched for disease-linked clones.

Using quantitative 5'-RACE with molecular barcodes, the authors made TCR beta libraries. TCRdb analysed the 5' RACE reads with MiXCR anew, one entry per CDR3 protein. The table has about 220,000 distinct CDR3 sequences, 20% to 30% seen once. This clonotype came up many times. What it binds is unknown. Germline CDR1 is SQVTM and CDR2 is ANQGSEA. V lost 4 bases, J lost 4 bases, and 10 bases lay in between. The CDR3 has 13 amino acids. The source material was blood, either unsorted or a sorted T cell fraction (not recorded which). The receptor was derived from a male donor with ankylosing spondylitis or in good health (not recorded which). The J gene is TRBJ2-2, the V gene TRBV29-1; D is ambiguous. CDR3 region: CSVGVSGTGELFF. The DNA for the CDR3 is TGCAGCGTTGGAGTGAGTGGCACCGGGGAGCTGTTTTTT.